This TCR beta chain originates from a study of T-cell reconstitution after alpha-beta-depleted transplantation in children. Study-wide findings and caveats: Alpha-beta T cells about two months after transplant reportedly derived from several hundred expanded graft clones.

Of note for this clonotype: Its target is unknown.

As it was prepared, the TCRbeta library received unique molecular identifiers. TCRdb reprocessed the PCR reads with MiXCR, giving one entry per CDR3 protein. The sample lists about 610,000 distinct CDR3 sequences; roughly 30% were seen once. The sample in question was PBMCs, obtained before TCRalphabeta/CD19-depleted stem cell transplant. This receptor was identified in a boy under two years old with Wiskott-Aldrich syndrome, due to receive a stem cell transplant.

The CDR3 coding sequence is TGTGCCAGCAGTTTGACCGGGTCACAAAACATTCAGTACTTC. As protein: CASSLTGSQNIQYF. V is TRBV12-3 or TRBV12-4 and J is TRBJ2-4, with D unresolved. The CDR3 is made up of 14 amino acids. The ends were cut back, 3 bases at V and 5 bases at J, with 11 bases in the middle.